The source of this T cell receptor (beta chain) is a study of spatial heterogeneity in lung cancer. Study details: Donation came from about 72 patients with untreated early-stage non-small cell lung cancer. After resection, follow-up PBMC samples were sequenced when available, at a median of approximately 26 months later. Study conclusions and caveats: Ubiquitous expanded tumor TCRs appeared in blood more at resection than follow-up.

This clonotype was counted at least ten times. Antigen unknown. One entry per CDR3 protein results from TCRdb running MiXCR on the 5' RACE reads. There are some 120,000 distinct CDR3 sequences in the sample; 10% to 15% occur only once, and 16% lies in the top ten. The time point denotes: blood at routine non-recurrence follow-up after resection. Whole RNA from tumor, nontumor lung or frozen PBMC was sequenced unsorted. CDR3 size: 12 residues. Trimming stripped 2 bases from V and 2 bases from J, with 7 bases between. Per germline, CDR1 SQVTM and CDR2 ANQGSEA. The receptor was derived from a male donor with early-stage non-small cell lung cancer. The chain carries TRBV29-1 and TRBJ2-7; D ambiguous. Source: PBMCs, taken at follow-up. The CDR3 coding sequence is TGCAGCGTTGAAATGGGAACCTACGAGCAGTACTTC. Its protein product is CSVEMGTYEQYF.